The following is a TCR beta chain sequence with its context. This sample stems from a study of shared clonotypes between healthy human individuals. The CDR3 runs to 13 residues. V was trimmed by 3 bases and J by 1 base, leaving 9 bases between them. The germline V gene encodes CDR1 SQVTM and CDR2 ANQGSEA. Positively selected for CCR7, the CD45RO-negative cells used as naive CD8 cells excluded terminally differentiated effector memory CD45RA+ cells. Some clones are missing from TCRdb's copy, which holds only in-frame ones; the method was immunoSEQ multiplex PCR. In the table there are some 1,900,000 clones, roughly 95% of which are singletons.

The chain has TRBV29-1 and TRBJ2-5, with D tentatively TRBD1 (5 bases). The sequencing input was naive CD8+ T cells sorted from blood. The TCR comes from a man in his late teens or twenties in good health. This CDR3 is CSVESGRQETQYF. As DNA, the CDR3 is TGCAGCGTTGAGTCAGGGCGCCAAGAGACCCAGTACTTC.